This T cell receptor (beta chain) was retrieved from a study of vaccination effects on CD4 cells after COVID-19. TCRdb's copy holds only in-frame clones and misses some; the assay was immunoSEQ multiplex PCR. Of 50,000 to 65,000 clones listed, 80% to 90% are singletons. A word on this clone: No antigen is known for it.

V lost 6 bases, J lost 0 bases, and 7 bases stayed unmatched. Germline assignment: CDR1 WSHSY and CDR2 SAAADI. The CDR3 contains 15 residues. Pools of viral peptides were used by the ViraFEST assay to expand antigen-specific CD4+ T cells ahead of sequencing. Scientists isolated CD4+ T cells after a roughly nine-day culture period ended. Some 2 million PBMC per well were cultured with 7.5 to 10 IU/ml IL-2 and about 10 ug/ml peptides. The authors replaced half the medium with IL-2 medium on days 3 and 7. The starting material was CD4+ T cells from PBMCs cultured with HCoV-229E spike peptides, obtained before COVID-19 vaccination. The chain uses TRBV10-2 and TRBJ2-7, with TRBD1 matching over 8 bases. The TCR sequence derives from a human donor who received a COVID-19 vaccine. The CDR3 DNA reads TGCGCCAGCAGACCCGGACAGGGAGGCTCCTACGAGCAGTACGTC. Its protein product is CASRPGQGGSYEQYV.